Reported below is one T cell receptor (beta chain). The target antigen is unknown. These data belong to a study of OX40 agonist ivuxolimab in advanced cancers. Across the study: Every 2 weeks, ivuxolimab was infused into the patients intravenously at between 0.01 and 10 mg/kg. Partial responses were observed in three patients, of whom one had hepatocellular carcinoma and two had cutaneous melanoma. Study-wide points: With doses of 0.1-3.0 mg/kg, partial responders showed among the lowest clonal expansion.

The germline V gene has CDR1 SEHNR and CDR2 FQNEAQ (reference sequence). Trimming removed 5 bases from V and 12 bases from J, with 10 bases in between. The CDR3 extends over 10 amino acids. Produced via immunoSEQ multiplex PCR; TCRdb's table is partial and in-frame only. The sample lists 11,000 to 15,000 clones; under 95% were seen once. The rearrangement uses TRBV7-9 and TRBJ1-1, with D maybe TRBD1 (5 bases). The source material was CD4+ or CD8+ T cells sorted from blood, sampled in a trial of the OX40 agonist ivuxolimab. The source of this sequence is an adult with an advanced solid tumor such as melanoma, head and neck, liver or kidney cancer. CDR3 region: CASSGGRSFF. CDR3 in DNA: TGTGCCAGCAGCGGGGGACGGTCTTTCTTT.